This T cell receptor (beta chain) was identified during a study of T cells after somatic rescue of genetic block. The method was immunoSEQ multiplex PCR; TCRdb's version includes in-frame clones alone and lacks a portion of them. The sample contains about 72,000 clones, approximately 90% of which appear only once. Germline V lookup: CDR1 MDHEN, CDR2 SYDVKM. With 2 bases removed from V and 1 base from J, the gap between germline ends came to 5 bases. The CDR3 has 14 residues. The sample consisted of peripheral blood mononuclear cells (PBMCs). This TCR was recovered from a man aged 25 to 45. The chain joins TRBV28 to TRBJ2-2, with D possibly TRBD2 on 5 matching bases. CDR3 DNA sequence: TGTGCCAGCAGTTTAGGAGGGAACACCGGGGAGCTGTTTTTT. Its translation is CASSLGGNTGELFF.